This T cell receptor beta chain derives from a study of blood T cell repertoires in COVID-19. Looking at the study overall: T cells, B-cell-depleted T cells, or PBMCs supplied cDNA or gDNA.

As originally analysed: From reference gene primer amplification, estimates of nucleated cell counts were derived. Only in-frame clones appear in the TCRdb table, and some are missing; sequencing was by immunoSEQ multiplex PCR. Clonal size and the V and J genes are those of that table, whereas D and trimming came from the DNA. Of about 130,000 clones listed, approximately 80% were seen once; the top ten hold 12%. This clone has just a few counts. The CDR3 spans 13 residues. CDR1 is SGHRS and CDR2 is YFSETQ in the germline V gene. The V end was cut by 1 base, the J end by 8 bases, with 12 bases between.

The V call is TRBV5-1, the J call TRBJ1-2; no definite D call. The TCR was taken from a woman aged 60-75 years with acute or convalescent COVID-19. Sample: peripheral blood. The CDR3 spells CASSLTGNGGYTF. CDR3 DNA sequence: TGCGCCAGCAGCTTGACGGGGAATGGCGGCTACACCTTC.